What follows are 18 T cell receptor beta chains derived from one specimen sequenced in a study of beta chain features in type 1 diabetes. Sequenced material consisted of expressed TCRB transcripts (all of the isolated RNA was reverse transcribed). TCRdb's copy holds only in-frame clones and misses some; the assay was immunoSEQ multiplex PCR. Of around 340,000 clones in the sample, 15% to 20% were seen once. Sample: naive CD4+ T cells from blood. These receptors originate from a young woman in good health.

This clone was counted only a few times. The J gene is TRBJ2-7, the V gene TRBV15; 12 nucleotides align to TRBD1. CDR3 length equals 12 residues. The germline V gene encodes CDR1 LNHNV and CDR2 YYDKDF (reference sequence). Trimming cost V 8 bases and J 6 bases; bases outside gene matches: 2. The CDR3 is CATGTGGGEQYF. The DNA for the CDR3 is TGTGCCACCGGGACAGGGGGCGGCGAGCAGTACTTC.

The chain couples TRBV19 to TRBJ2-3, with D perhaps TRBD2 (5 bases). Between the trimmed V and J ends, which lost 5 bases and 1 base, there was a span of 13 bases. Germline V gene lookup returns CDR1 LNHDA and CDR2 SQIVND (reference sequence). The CDR3 consists of 15 residues. The CDR3 nucleotides read TGTGCCAGTAGTGGGGTCGGGGTCGGCACAGATACGCAGTATTTT. Protein: CASSGVGVGTDTQYF.

A few counts support this clone. The chain recombines TRBV5-1 with TRBJ2-7; TRBD2 is a possible D gene (5 bases). V lost 0 bases to trimming and J lost 1 base, with 8 bases between them. Per the germline V gene, CDR1 is SGHRS and CDR2 is YFSETQ. The CDR3 has 14 residues. CDR3: CASSLEAGSYEQYF. CDR3 in DNA: TGCGCCAGCAGCTTGGAGGCGGGTTCCTACGAGCAGTACTTC.

The CDR3 bases are TGTGCCAGCACACCAGCGGTCGTACTGACCTACGAGCAGTACTTC. Its protein product is CASTPAVVLTYEQYF. J is TRBJ2-7 and V is TRBV7-2, with a tentative D call TRBD2 (5 bases). The CDR3 covers 15 residues. Trimming removed 7 bases from V and 2 bases from J, with 18 bases in between. Germline V gene lookup returns CDR1 SGHTA and CDR2 FQGNSA.

This clone was found a few times. The CDR3, as DNA: TGTGCCAGCAGCTTACAGGGCGGGATAGGGAGCAATCAGCCCCAGCATTTT. It encodes CASSLQGGIGSNQPQHF. The chain links TRBV7-9 to TRBJ1-5; D might be TRBD1 (5 bases). There are 17 residues in the CDR3. Trimming removed 2 bases at V and 1 base at J, with 15 bases between. Germline CDR1 SEHNR, CDR2 FQNEAQ (reference sequence).

The V and J genes are TRBV23-1 and TRBJ2-2, with D hard to call. TRBV23-1 counts as an open reading frame of uncertain function. V gave up 3 bases and J gave up 2 bases, with 13 bases separating them. CDR3 size: 16 residues. CDR3 residues: CASSQAPRENTGELFF. DNA for the CDR3: TGCGCCAGCAGTCAGGCGCCTAGAGAAAACACCGGGGAGCTGTTTTTT.

V gene TRBV25-1 combines with J gene TRBJ1-2, with 10 bases that match TRBD1. Trimming removed 1 base from V and 7 bases from J; junction bases left unmatched: 3. This CDR3 spans 14 amino acids. Germline assignment: CDR1 MGHDK and CDR2 SYGVNS. The CDR3 is CASSEWGQGSGYTF. CDR3 DNA: TGTGCCAGCAGTGAATGGGGACAGGGGAGTGGCTACACCTTC.

This clone was observed a handful of times. The rearrangement joins TRBV10-3 to TRBJ2-1; 7 nucleotides match TRBD2. J lost 0 bases, V lost 10 bases, and 9 bases had no gene match. This CDR3 is built from 15 residues. Germline V CDR1 and CDR2: ENHRY, SYGVKD. CDR3 nucleotide sequence: TGTGCCACCTTAGCTAGCGGTAGCTCCTACAATGAGCAGTTCTTC. It is translated as CATLASGSSYNEQFF.

This clone showed up just a few times. The rearrangement links TRBV5-8 to TRBJ1-2, with TRBD1 matching over 8 bases. The CDR3 spans 15 residues. V shed 4 bases and J 4 bases; nucleotides not matched to a gene: 9. Germline assignment: CDR1 SGHTS and CDR2 YDEGEE. The CDR3 is CASSDTTGALYGYTF. The CDR3 nucleotides read TGTGCCAGCAGCGACACGACAGGGGCCCTCTATGGCTACACCTTC.

The V gene is TRBV7-9, the J gene TRBJ2-1; 9 positions agree with TRBD1. Germline CDR1 SEHNR, CDR2 FQNEAQ (reference sequence). The V gene end was trimmed by 6 bases and the J gene end by 8 bases; junction bases not matched to a gene: 8. The CDR3 spans 14 residues. The CDR3 reads CASRTGQGQHEQFF. In DNA, the CDR3 is TGTGCCAGCAGGACGGGACAGGGACAACATGAGCAGTTCTTC.

This clone was recorded a few times. V gene TRBV25-1 combines with J gene TRBJ2-7; D is ambiguous. CDR3 length: 11 amino acids. The V gene's germline CDR1 is MGHDK and CDR2 SYGVNS. V was pared by 1 base and J by 5 bases, with 3 bases between. For the CDR3, the DNA is TGTGCCAGCAGTGAATTAAACGAGCAGTACTTC. Its protein product is CASSELNEQYF.

The chain carries TRBV5-1 and TRBJ1-6; TRBD1 might be the D (5 bases). The CDR3 is 15 amino acids. V lost 0 bases, J lost 8 bases, and 12 bases lay in between. The V gene's germline CDR1 is SGHRS and CDR2 YFSETQ. In nucleotides, the CDR3 is TGCGCCAGCAGCTTGGCAGGGCTCAAGTATTCACCCCTCCACTTT. It specifies CASSLAGLKYSPLHF.

This clone was detected only a few times. This chain uses TRBV19 with TRBJ2-2; 7 nucleotides agree with TRBD1. The CDR3 sequence is 13 residues long. V was pared by 4 bases and J by 6 bases, with 2 bases of the junction left unmatched. Per germline, CDR1 LNHDA and CDR2 SQIVND (reference sequence). The CDR3, as DNA: TGTGCCAGTAGTAACGACAGGGCCGGGGAGCTGTTTTTT. Its translation: CASSNDRAGELFF.

The V call is TRBV7-2, the J call TRBJ2-7, with TRBD1 as a possible D gene (5 bases). Germline V lookup: CDR1 SGHTA, CDR2 FQGNSA. Trimming stripped 0 bases from V and 1 base from J, with 7 bases between. The CDR3 totals 14 residues. The CDR3 DNA reads TGTGCCAGCAGCTTAGCAACAGGTTCCTACGAGCAGTACTTC. Its protein product is CASSLATGSYEQYF.

This chain links TRBV14 with TRBJ1-1; perhaps TRBD1 as D (6 bases). Per the germline V gene, CDR1 is SGHDN and CDR2 is FVKESK. The CDR3 is 15 residues long. V was clipped by 4 bases and J by 2 bases, with 14 bases between them. The CDR3 coding sequence is TGTGCCAGCAGCCTCCTACAGGGTGCCAACACTGAAGCTTTCTTT. It translates to CASSLLQGANTEAFF.

V and J are TRBV5-1 and TRBJ1-2, with TRBD1 matching over 9 bases. V shed 6 bases, J shed 6 bases, and the junction held 6 bases outside the gene matches. The CDR3 covers 13 residues. Germline loops: CDR1 SGHRS, CDR2 YFSETQ. CDR3 in amino acids: CASTWGQGDGYTF. CDR3 nucleotide sequence: TGCGCCAGCACCTGGGGACAGGGCGATGGCTACACCTTC.

Turning to this clone: Other DNA sequences from this sample encode an identical CDR3 as well. The V call is TRBV18, the J call TRBJ2-5; the D gene is possibly TRBD1 (6 bases). Per germline, CDR1 KGHSH and CDR2 LQKENI. V lost 2 bases to trimming and J lost 5 bases, with 6 bases between them. CDR3 length: 12 amino acids. CDR3 sequence: CASSPRGETQYF. The CDR3 bases are TGTGCCAGCTCACCAAGGGGGGAGACCCAGTACTTC.

This clone was seen a handful of times. The chain has TRBV9 and TRBJ1-1, with TRBD1 identical over 9 bases. The V and J ends lost 2 bases and 3 bases, in that order; junction bases with no gene match: 8. This CDR3 region has 16 residues. Germline CDR1 SGDLS, CDR2 YYNGEE. CDR3 in DNA: TGTGCCAGCAGCGTCACAGGGGGCGGTGTGGACACTGAAGCTTTCTTT. It specifies CASSVTGGGVDTEAFF.